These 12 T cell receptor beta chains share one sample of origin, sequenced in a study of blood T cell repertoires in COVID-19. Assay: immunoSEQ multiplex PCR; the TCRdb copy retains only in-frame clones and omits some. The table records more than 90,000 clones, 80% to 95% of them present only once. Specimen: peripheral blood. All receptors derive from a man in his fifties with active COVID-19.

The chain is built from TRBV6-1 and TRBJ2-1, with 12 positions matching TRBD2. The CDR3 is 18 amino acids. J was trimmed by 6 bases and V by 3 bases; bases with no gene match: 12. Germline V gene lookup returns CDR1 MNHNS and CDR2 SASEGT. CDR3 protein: CASSDPASTSGRGNEQFF. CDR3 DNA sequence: TGTGCCAGCAGTGACCCCGCATCGACTAGCGGGAGAGGCAATGAGCAGTTCTTC.

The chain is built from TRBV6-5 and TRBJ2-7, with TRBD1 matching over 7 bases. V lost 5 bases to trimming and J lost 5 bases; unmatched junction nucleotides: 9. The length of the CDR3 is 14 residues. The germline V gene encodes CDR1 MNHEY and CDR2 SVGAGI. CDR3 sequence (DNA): TGTGCCAGCAGTAGGGACAGCTCGAGGAACGAGCAGTACTTC. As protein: CASSRDSSRNEQYF.

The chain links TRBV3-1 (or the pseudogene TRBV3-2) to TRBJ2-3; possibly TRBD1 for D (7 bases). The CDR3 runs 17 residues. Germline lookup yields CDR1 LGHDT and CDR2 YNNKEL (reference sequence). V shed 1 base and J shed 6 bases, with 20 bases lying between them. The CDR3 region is CASSQVLPGRGADTQYF. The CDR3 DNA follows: TGTGCCAGCAGCCAAGTTCTTCCAGGCAGGGGGGCTGATACGCAGTATTTT.

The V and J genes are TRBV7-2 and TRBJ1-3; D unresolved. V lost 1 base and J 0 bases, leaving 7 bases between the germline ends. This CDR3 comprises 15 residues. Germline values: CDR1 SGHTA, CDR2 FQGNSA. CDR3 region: CASSLGGYSGNTIYF. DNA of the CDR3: TGTGCCAGCAGCTTAGGCGGTTACTCTGGAAACACCATATATTTT.

The CDR3 nucleotides are TGTGCCAGCAGCACCCGGACAGGGAACACTGAAGCTTTCTTT. Its translation: CASSTRTGNTEAFF. This chain connects TRBV7-2 to TRBJ1-1, with 7 bases matching TRBD1. CDR1 SGHTA and CDR2 FQGNSA come from the germline V gene. This CDR3 contains 14 residues. V shed 5 bases and J 1 base; nucleotides not matched to a gene: 4.

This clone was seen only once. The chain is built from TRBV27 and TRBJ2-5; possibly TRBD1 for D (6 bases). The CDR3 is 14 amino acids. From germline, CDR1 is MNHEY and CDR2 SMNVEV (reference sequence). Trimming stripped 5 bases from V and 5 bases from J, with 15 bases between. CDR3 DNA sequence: TGTGCCAGCAGTATGCAGGGGCCCGGGGAGACCCAGTACTTC. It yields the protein CASSMQGPGETQYF.

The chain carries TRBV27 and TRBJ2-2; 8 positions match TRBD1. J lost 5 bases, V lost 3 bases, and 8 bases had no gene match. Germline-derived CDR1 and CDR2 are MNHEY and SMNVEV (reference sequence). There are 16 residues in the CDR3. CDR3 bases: TGTGCCAGCAGTTTTGGGCCAGGGGGCCGAACCGGGGAGCTGTTTTTT. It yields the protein CASSFGPGGRTGELFF.

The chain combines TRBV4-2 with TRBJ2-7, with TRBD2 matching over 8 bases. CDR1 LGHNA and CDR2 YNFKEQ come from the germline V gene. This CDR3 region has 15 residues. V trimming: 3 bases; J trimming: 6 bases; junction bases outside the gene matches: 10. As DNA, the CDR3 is TGTGCCAGCAGCCAGATAGCGGGGAGGATCGGCGAGCAGTACTTC. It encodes CASSQIAGRIGEQYF.

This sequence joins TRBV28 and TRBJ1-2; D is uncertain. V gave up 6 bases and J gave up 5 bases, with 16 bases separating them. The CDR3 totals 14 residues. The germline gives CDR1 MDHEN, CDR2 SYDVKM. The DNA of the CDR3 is TGTGCCAGCAGAAAGACAATAGCGGAGTATGGCTACACCTTC. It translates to CASRKTIAEYGYTF.

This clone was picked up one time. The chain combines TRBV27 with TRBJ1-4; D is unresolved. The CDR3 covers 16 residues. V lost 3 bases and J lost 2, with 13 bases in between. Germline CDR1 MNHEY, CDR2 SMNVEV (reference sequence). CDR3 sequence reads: CASSLRQPRTNEKLFF. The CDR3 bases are TGTGCCAGCAGTTTGAGGCAGCCTCGGACTAATGAAAAACTGTTTTTT.

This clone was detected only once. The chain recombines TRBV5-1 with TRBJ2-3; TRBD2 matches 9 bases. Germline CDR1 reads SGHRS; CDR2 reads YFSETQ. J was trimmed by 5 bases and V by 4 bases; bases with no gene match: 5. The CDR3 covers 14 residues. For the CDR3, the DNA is TGCGCCAGCAGCATAGCGGGGGTAGGAGATACGCAGTATTTT. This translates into CASSIAGVGDTQYF.

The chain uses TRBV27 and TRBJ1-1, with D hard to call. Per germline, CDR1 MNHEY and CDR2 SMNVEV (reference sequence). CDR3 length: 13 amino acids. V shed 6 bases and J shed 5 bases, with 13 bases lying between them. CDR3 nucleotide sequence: TGTGCCAGCAGCCCCGGCGGGGTAACTGAAGCTTTCTTT. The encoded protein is CASSPGGVTEAFF.